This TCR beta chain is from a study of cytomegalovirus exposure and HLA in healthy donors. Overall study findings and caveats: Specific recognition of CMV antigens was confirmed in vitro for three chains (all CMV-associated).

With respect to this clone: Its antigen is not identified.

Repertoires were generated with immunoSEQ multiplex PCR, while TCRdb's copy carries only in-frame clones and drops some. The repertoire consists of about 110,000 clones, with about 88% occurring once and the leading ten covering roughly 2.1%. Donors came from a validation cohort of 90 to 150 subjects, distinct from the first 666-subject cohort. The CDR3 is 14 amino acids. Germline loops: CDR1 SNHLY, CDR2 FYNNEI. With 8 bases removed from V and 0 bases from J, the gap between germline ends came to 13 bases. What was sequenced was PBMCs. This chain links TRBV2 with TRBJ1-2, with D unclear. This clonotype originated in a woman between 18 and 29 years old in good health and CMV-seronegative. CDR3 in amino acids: CASQTGLANYGYTF. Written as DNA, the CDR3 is TGTGCCAGCCAAACTGGCCTAGCTAACTATGGCTACACCTTC.